Sequencing of this T cell receptor beta chain was carried out in a study of OX40 agonist ivuxolimab in advanced cancers. Whole-study context: Six ivuxolimab dose levels, 0.01 to 10 mg/kg, were given intravenously every 2 weeks.

Repertoires were generated with immunoSEQ multiplex PCR, while TCRdb's copy carries only in-frame clones and drops some. The sample contains roughly 80,000 clones, under 90% of which appear only once. Concerning this clone itself: Its antigen is currently unknown.

Regarding the study as a whole: On average, a greater number of expanded clones characterised CD8+ T cells relative to CD4+. Nonresponders, in some cases, also had low normalized T-cell clonal expansion.

At baseline, cycle 4 day 1, and cycle 7 day 1, blood was sampled. CDR1 is SGHTA and CDR2 is FQGNSA in the germline V gene. V gave up 5 bases and J gave up 2 bases, with 15 bases separating them. The CDR3 is 15 residues long. Sequencing used CD4+ or CD8+ T cells sorted from blood, obtained in a trial of the OX40 agonist ivuxolimab. This receptor was identified in an adult with an advanced solid tumor such as melanoma, head and neck, liver or kidney cancer. The V and J genes are TRBV7-2 and TRBJ2-5, with a possible D match to TRBD2 (6 bases). CDR3 protein: CASSPPLRGQETQYF. The CDR3 bases are TGTGCCAGCAGCCCCCCCCTGCGGGGACAAGAGACCCAGTACTTC.